Sequencing of this TCR beta chain was carried out in a study of cytomegalovirus exposure and HLA in healthy donors. CDR1 and CDR2 from the germline V gene are SGHVS and FQNEAQ. This CDR3 has 12 amino acids. V lost 2 bases and J lost 6, with 4 bases in between. The PCR employed 60 Vbeta primers together with 13 Jbeta primers. Sequencing was performed with immunoSEQ multiplex PCR; in TCRdb, only in-frame clones are kept and a portion is missing. The sample holds some 65,000 clones, around 73% seen once. Study-level findings and limits: For most TCR beta V segments, an earlier analysis put the productive rate at about 87% or about 30% of the time.

Regarding this clone: Antigen specificity is unknown.

The rearrangement uses TRBV7-8 and TRBJ2-2; D not resolved. This TCR was sampled from a girl aged 5 to 17 in good health and CMV-seropositive. Sequenced: PBMCs. As DNA, the CDR3 is TGTGCCAGCAGCTTATCGGCCGGGGAGCTGTTTTTT. Protein: CASSLSAGELFF.